Listed below are T cell receptor beta chains from one sample, sequenced in a study of glioma-infiltrating T cells after dendritic cell vaccination. Profiled with immunoSEQ multiplex PCR; TCRdb holds only in-frame clones, not every one. The table lists approximately 110,000 clones, 90% of them singletons. The sequencing here drew on blood, taken after dendritic cell vaccination. The source of these receptors is a human donor with glioblastoma. Both conserved end residues are part of each CDR3. A D gene is named only where the DNA matches it firmly. Clone size is not always given. Where it is, it says once, few, many or a class for expanded clones.

TRBV30	TRBJ2-7	once	NA	CAWSPGEPAYEQYF	TGTGCCTGGAGTCCGGGGGAGCCGGCCTACGAGCAGTACTTC
TRBV6-1	TRBJ2-7	NA	TRBD1	CASVTGTVTYEQYF	TGTGCCAGCGTTACCGGGACAGTTACCTACGAGCAGTACTTC
TRBV15	TRBJ2-2	NA	NA	CATTIRGLGELFF	TGTGCCACCACCATAAGAGGGTTGGGGGAGCTGTTTTTT
TRBV18	TRBJ2-1	NA	TRBD2	CASSPPRTSGARYNEQFF	TGTGCCAGCTCACCACCACGGACTAGCGGGGCGAGGTACAATGAGCAGTTCTTC
TRBV27	TRBJ2-7	NA	TRBD2	CASGRAVSYEQYF	TGTGCCAGCGGGAGGGCAGTGAGCTACGAGCAGTACTTC
TRBV30	TRBJ1-3	NA	TRBD1	CAWGTGGTGNTIYF	TGTGCCTGGGGTACAGGGGGCACTGGAAACACCATATATTTT
TRBV5-6	TRBJ1-3	NA	NA	CASSLGQLFSGNTIYF	TGTGCCAGCAGCTTGGGACAGCTTTTCTCTGGAAACACCATATATTTT
TRBV15	TRBJ2-7	NA	NA	CATSRTTGSAYEQYF	TGTGCCACCAGCAGAACAACAGGGTCAGCCTACGAGCAGTACTTC
TRBV27	TRBJ1-6	NA	TRBD1	CASRPATGGSPLHF	TGTGCCAGCCGTCCTGCGACAGGGGGTTCACCCCTCCACTTT
TRBV2	TRBJ2-1	NA	TRBD1	CASSESQGDYNEQFF	TGTGCCAGCAGTGAATCACAGGGGGACTACAATGAGCAGTTCTTC
TRBV9	TRBJ1-4	few	NA	CASSVGNQNEKLFF	TGTGCCAGCAGCGTAGGTAATCAGAATGAAAAACTGTTTTTT
TRBV25-1	TRBJ1-1	NA	NA	CASTPTVTGLEAFF	TGTGCCAGCACACCGACAGTTACAGGGCTTGAAGCTTTCTTT
TRBV5-1	TRBJ1-3	NA	NA	CASSFTGYGNTIYF	TGCGCCAGCAGCTTCACAGGGTATGGAAACACCATATATTTT
TRBV6-1	TRBJ1-1	NA	NA	CASGGGTSNTEAFF	TGTGCCAGCGGGGGAGGGACATCGAACACTGAAGCTTTCTTT
TRBV9	TRBJ2-5	NA	TRBD2	CASSVYGLALETQYF	TGTGCCAGCAGCGTATACGGACTAGCGTTAGAGACCCAGTACTTC
TRBV6-5	TRBJ2-1	NA	TRBD1	CASTKGQGGNEQFF	TGTGCCAGCACCAAAGGACAGGGCGGAAATGAGCAGTTCTTC
TRBV27	TRBJ2-7	NA	TRBD2	CASSLQTSGVTYEQYF	TGTGCCAGCAGTTTACAAACTAGCGGAGTGACCTACGAGCAGTACTTC
TRBV18	TRBJ1-5	NA	NA	CASSPQSQGIQPQHF	TGTGCCAGCTCACCACAGAGTCAGGGGATTCAGCCCCAGCATTTT
TRBV2	TRBJ2-1	NA	NA	CASSIGLYEQFF	TGTGCCAGCAGTATCGGACTCTATGAGCAGTTCTTC
TRBV9	TRBJ2-5	NA	NA	CASSVQDLVTETQYF	TGTGCCAGCAGCGTGCAGGACTTAGTAACGGAGACCCAGTACTTC
TRBV9	TRBJ1-4	NA	NA	CASSVESAGGKLFF	TGTGCCAGCAGCGTAGAGTCAGCGGGGGGAAAACTGTTTTTT
TRBV7-9	TRBJ1-1	NA	NA	CASSLKGAAKDEAFF	TGTGCCAGCAGCTTAAAAGGGGCAGCAAAGGATGAAGCTTTCTTT
TRBV15	TRBJ1-3	once	NA	CATSKPTGPSGNTIYF	TGTGCCACCAGCAAGCCGACAGGACCCTCTGGAAACACCATATATTTT
TRBV4-1	TRBJ1-2	NA	NA	CASSHDGRTAYGYTF	TGCGCCAGCAGCCATGACGGCCGGACAGCCTATGGCTACACCTTC
TRBV5-1	TRBJ2-1	NA	TRBD2	CASSLAGAFVNEQFF	TGCGCCAGCAGCTTAGCGGGAGCATTTGTCAATGAGCAGTTCTTC
TRBV7-8	TRBJ2-7	NA	NA	CASSLEGGALYEQYF	TGTGCCAGCAGCTTAGAAGGGGGGGCGTTGTACGAGCAGTACTTC
TRBV9	TRBJ2-1	NA	TRBD2	CASSETSGGVNEQFF	TGTGCCAGCAGCGAAACTAGCGGGGGTGTCAATGAGCAGTTCTTC
TRBV15	TRBJ1-5	once	TRBD1	CATSRGDRGQPQHF	TGTGCCACCAGCAGAGGGGACAGGGGTCAGCCCCAGCATTTT
TRBV6-1	TRBJ2-2	NA	TRBD1	CASSEGTGETGELFF	TGTGCCAGCAGTGAAGGGACAGGAGAGACCGGGGAGCTGTTTTTT
TRBV7-3	TRBJ2-6	NA	TRBD1	CASSPQGTVSGANVLTF	TGTGCCAGCAGCCCCCAGGGGACAGTGTCTGGGGCCAACGTCCTGACTTTC
TRBV5-1	TRBJ2-1	NA	TRBD2	CASSLVGSGTYNEQFF	TGCGCCAGCAGCTTGGTTGGTAGCGGGACTTACAATGAGCAGTTCTTC
TRBV5-5	TRBJ2-7	NA	TRBD2	CASTPARLAVADEQYF	TGTGCCAGCACCCCGGCGAGGCTAGCGGTTGCGGACGAGCAGTACTTC
TRBV9	TRBJ1-6	NA	TRBD1	CASSLGQVTYNSPLHF	TGTGCCAGCAGCTTGGGACAGGTCACCTATAATTCACCCCTCCACTTT
TRBV30	TRBJ1-2	NA	NA	CAWSPSGSYGYTF	TGTGCCTGGAGCCCCTCCGGGAGCTATGGCTACACCTTC
TRBV11-3	TRBJ2-3	NA	TRBD2	CASSRGGREDTQYF	TGTGCCAGCAGTCGGGGCGGGAGGGAAGATACGCAGTATTTT
TRBV10-3	TRBJ1-4	NA	NA	CAIRDSLNEKLFF	TGTGCCATCAGGGACAGCCTTAATGAAAAACTGTTTTTT
TRBV9	TRBJ2-7	NA	TRBD2	CASSVGGSGRAHEQYF	TGTGCCAGCAGCGTAGGCGGTAGCGGGAGGGCCCACGAGCAGTACTTC
TRBV11-1	TRBJ2-7	NA	TRBD1	CASSPPWTGGNEQYF	TGTGCCAGCAGCCCTCCCTGGACAGGGGGAAACGAGCAGTACTTC
TRBV6-5	TRBJ2-1	NA	TRBD2	CASTPWGGEYNEQFF	TGTGCCAGCACTCCCTGGGGGGGGGAATACAATGAGCAGTTCTTC
TRBV6-1	TRBJ2-7	NA	TRBD2	CASSESGGGAYEQYF	TGTGCCAGCAGTGAATCTGGCGGGGGGGCGTACGAGCAGTACTTC
TRBV4-1	TRBJ1-2	NA	TRBD1	CASSPPLPGTGGDGYTF	TGCGCCAGCAGCCCCCCCCTCCCCGGGACAGGGGGCGATGGCTACACCTTC
TRBV5-8	TRBJ2-7	NA	TRBD1	CASSLGATGVREQYF	TGTGCCAGCAGCTTGGGGGCGACAGGGGTGAGGGAGCAGTACTTC
TRBV9	TRBJ1-2	NA	TRBD1	CASSATGYGYTF	TGTGCCAGCAGCGCGACAGGGTATGGCTACACCTTC
TRBV6-1	TRBJ2-7	NA	NA	CASSTNSYEQYF	TGTGCCAGCAGTACGAACAGCTACGAGCAGTACTTC
TRBV5-1	TRBJ2-1	NA	TRBD1	CASRPPGTGRTGEQFF	TGCGCCAGCCGCCCCCCTGGGACAGGGAGAACTGGTGAGCAGTTCTTC
TRBV7-6	TRBJ2-2	NA	NA	CASGSSQGTGELFF	TGTGCCAGTGGGTCCTCGCAGGGCACCGGGGAGCTGTTTTTT
TRBV7-8	TRBJ2-1	NA	TRBD2	CASSPISGGYNEQFF	TGTGCCAGCAGCCCCATAAGCGGGGGATACAATGAGCAGTTCTTC
TRBV18	TRBJ2-5	NA	TRBD2	CASSAGLNTETQYF	TGTGCCAGCTCAGCGGGACTAAATACAGAGACCCAGTACTTC
TRBV4-2	TRBJ1-2	NA	TRBD1	CASSQATGPANYGYTF	TGTGCCAGCAGCCAAGCGACAGGGCCTGCCAACTATGGCTACACCTTC
TRBV4-1	TRBJ2-2	NA	TRBD2	CASSYGTSKPGELFF	TGCGCCAGCAGCTACGGGACTAGCAAACCCGGGGAGCTGTTTTTT
TRBV2	TRBJ2-7	NA	NA	CASVPGSNSYEQYF	TGTGCCAGCGTCCCCGGGTCCAACTCCTACGAGCAGTACTTC
TRBV6-1	TRBJ2-1	few	TRBD2	CASRGLAGGVQFF	TGTGCCAGCAGGGGACTAGCGGGAGGGGTACAATTCTTC
TRBV14	TRBJ1-4	NA	TRBD1	CASSQGVGQGNEKLFF	TGTGCCAGCAGCCAAGGAGTGGGACAGGGGAATGAAAAACTGTTTTTT
TRBV27	TRBJ1-4	few	NA	CASRELAINSNEKLFF	TGTGCCAGCCGGGAACTTGCCATTAACTCGAATGAAAAACTGTTTTTT
TRBV30	TRBJ1-1	few	NA	CAWSEQHNTEAFF	TGTGCCTGGAGTGAACAACATAACACTGAAGCTTTCTTT
TRBV7-2	TRBJ2-1	NA	NA	CASSYGPRVVAGEQFF	TGTGCCAGCAGTTACGGGCCGAGGGTAGTAGCTGGTGAGCAGTTCTTC
TRBV6-5	TRBJ2-4	NA	NA	CASSEAPKNIQYF	TGTGCCAGCAGTGAAGCGCCTAAAAACATTCAGTACTTC
TRBV7-2	TRBJ2-3	NA	TRBD2	CASSLNGGIGMGTDTQYF	TGTGCCAGCAGCTTAAACGGGGGGATCGGGATGGGCACAGATACGCAGTATTTT
TRBV5-8	TRBJ2-3	NA	NA	CASSLEASWGTDTQYF	TGTGCCAGCAGCTTGGAGGCTAGCTGGGGAACAGATACGCAGTATTTT